This entry describes one T cell receptor beta chain. Its antigen is unknown. Per-base qualities were not stored, and no clone one base away is much larger. Per the germline V gene (reference sequence), MNHEY is the CDR1 and SMNVEV is the CDR2. The CDR3 runs 13 amino acids, cysteine and phenylalanine included. Of all the DNA, just the CDR3 is kept, 39 bases in frame from base 1. Between the V and J ends, shortened by 5 bases and 4 bases respectively, the junction contains 11 bases. Instrument used: Illumina MiSeq. Multiplex PCR with BIOMED2 TRB-A/B primer pools was used to amplify the TRB rearrangements. Illumina-compatible adapters and 7-nucleotide sample barcodes were attached to the amplicons through two consecutive PCRs. Phusion HS II polymerase was used for all library PCRs. The amplicons were purified from gel with the NucleoSpin Gel and PCR Clean-up kit, measured on Qubit, and then pooled at 4 to 5 nM. Amplicon pool quality was checked on an Agilent 2100 Bioanalyzer before Illumina next-generation sequencing. As for the authors' bioinformatics: TRB rearrangements were annotated with MiXCR 3.0.8 using the default MiXCR reference library. Non-productive reads and sequences with fewer than 2 reads were excluded, and each unique CDR3 nucleotide sequence counted as one clone. Clonality, diversity, richness and V-J gene usage were calculated in R 3.5.1. GLIPH2 was used to cluster TCRs based on CDR3 similarity, and OLGA was used to calculate the generation probabilities. GLIPH2 clusters were kept only when the clusters contained at least four unique TCR clonotypes present in at least three individuals. TCRdb took the public reads, trimmed them with fastp at Q25, ran MiXCR for clone calling and kept in-frame beta chains. Rows are combined by CDR3 protein, so each entry shows the most common genes and DNA. The V and J calls reflect TCRdb's pipeline rather than the authors' work. The sample table lists about 15,000 distinct CDR3 sequences, about 30% of them with a count of one. The ten top clones hold over 1% of the sample.

The data were taken from a study of T and B cells in COVID-19 patients (dated by TCRdb to between 2020 and 2021). Regarding the study in general: In this study, adaptive immunity was profiled in COVID-19 patients who either had active infection or had recovered, using TRB and IGH repertoire sequencing of peripheral blood. A median age of approximately 35 years was recorded in the recovered cohort versus 60 to 85 years in the active-infection cohort. The repository of TCR and BCR sequences included under 70 time points from roughly 35 patients, and more than 7.5 million TCR sequences were analysed. The recovered cohort included approximately 19 patients who contributed approximately 20 samples, and most of those patients had mild to moderate COVID-19 that was managed on an outpatient basis. For the repertoire analyses, the comparison was an age-matched reference group of under 45 healthy donors who were negative for COVID-19 antibodies. Comorbidities linked to unfavorable COVID-19 outcome were present in about 90% of the roughly 20 patients in the active-infection cohort. A couple of patients were included in both the recovered and active cohorts because samples were available from active disease and after recovery. In the active-infection cohort, about 60% of the 20 patients were critically ill and required mechanical ventilation or ECMO. As many as 9 follow-up blood samples were taken per patient, and some of the samples covered different disease stages within the same individual. The paper as a whole reports these results and caveats: Blood samples obtained from mildly ill patients during symptoms, as well as early samples obtained from severe cases, were available only in scarce numbers. Strongly skewed TRBV/TRBJ gene usage was reported in patients with COVID-19. Specific T cell subsets (CD4+/Treg/CD8+) and sorted SARS-CoV-2-responsive or tetramer+ T cells had not yet been sequenced, with those experiments still ongoing. The recovered cohort had approximately 2,200 exclusive TCR clusters, including 31 low-pGen clusters. The cohort was considered too small for HLA contributions to COVID-19 susceptibility or severity to be assessed. During active COVID-19 the TRB repertoires were highly clonal, but at recovery diversity and richness rose above the levels seen in healthy donors. The reported TCR clusters were said to need prospective validation before any clinical use.

TRB repertoires were amplified from approximately 250-500 ng of genomic DNA extracted from blood. The source is a human donor who had recovered from COVID-19. The V and J genes are TRBV27 and TRBJ1-1, and TRBD1 may be the D gene, going by 5 matching bases. Sequenced input: blood. The DNA sequence reads TGTGCCAGCAGTCTAAGGGGTTCCACTGAAGCTTTCTTT. Its protein product is CASSLRGSTEAFF.